These T cell receptor beta chains were read from a single sample in a study of OX40 agonist ivuxolimab in advanced cancers. Assay: immunoSEQ multiplex PCR; the TCRdb copy retains only in-frame clones and omits some. The sample lists roughly 60,000 clones, about 88% occurring once. This specimen was CD4+ or CD8+ T cells sorted from blood, taken in a trial of the OX40 agonist ivuxolimab. The receptors stem from an adult with an advanced solid tumor such as melanoma, head and neck, liver or kidney cancer. CDR3s include the opening cysteine and the closing phenylalanine or tryptophan. D genes are given only for firm matches. Expanded clones get a size class; other rows say once, few or many, or leave the size out.

>-|TRBJ1-2|TRBV9|-
TGTGCCAGCAGCGAGGACCTAAACTATGGCTACACCTTC
CASSEDLNYGYTF
>-|TRBJ2-2|TRBV5-4|-
TGTGCCAGCAGCTTGTTCAGTCAGGGCGGCACCGGGGAGCTGTTTTTT
CASSLFSQGGTGELFF
>-|TRBJ2-2|TRBV11-3|TRBD1
TGTGCCAGCAGCCCTAGGACAGGGCCGGCAGGGGAGCTGTTTTTT
CASSPRTGPAGELFF
>-|TRBJ2-5|TRBV6-5|-
TGTGCCAGCAGTTACTCTGGGCAGCCACAAGAGACCCAGTACTTC
CASSYSGQPQETQYF
>-|TRBJ2-7|TRBV6-1|-
TGTGCCAGCAGTGAAGGCCCAGGGCTCTACGAGCAGTACTTC
CASSEGPGLYEQYF
>-|TRBJ1-2|TRBV7-2|TRBD1
TGTGCCAGCAGCCTCCACAGGGGGGCTGTGGATGGCTACACCTTC
CASSLHRGAVDGYTF
>-|TRBJ2-1|TRBV5-1|TRBD2
TGCGCCGCCTCCCGACTAGCGGGAATGGGTGAGCAGTTCTTC
CAASRLAGMGEQFF
>-|TRBJ1-5|TRBV18|-
TGTGCCAGCTCACCTGATAGCAATCAGCCCCAGCATTTT
CASSPDSNQPQHF
>few|TRBJ2-7|TRBV9|-
TGTGCCAGCAGCGTGGACGAGCAGTACTTC
CASSVDEQYF
>-|TRBJ2-5|TRBV6-5|TRBD1
TGTGCCAGCAGTTACTCTCGACAGGGGACGGGCGAGACCCAGTACTTC
CASSYSRQGTGETQYF
>-|TRBJ1-5|TRBV7-2|TRBD1
TGTGCCAGCAGCCCACGGACAGGGTGGAGGGGCAATCAGCCCCAGCATTTT
CASSPRTGWRGNQPQHF
>-|TRBJ2-2|TRBV7-6|-
TGTGCCAGCAGCTGGAACACAGGGCCCGGGGAGCTGTTTTTT
CASSWNTGPGELFF
>once|TRBJ2-7|TRBV10-3|-
TGTGCCATCAGTGATGGTTCACTCGAGCAGTACTTC
CAISDGSLEQYF
>-|TRBJ1-2|TRBV5-4|-
TGTGCCAGCAGCCCCCAAGTTGGGGGAAACTATGGCTACACCTTC
CASSPQVGGNYGYTF
>-|TRBJ1-2|TRBV9|-
TGTGCCAGCAGCGTAGACGCAGTGGGCAATGGCTACACCTTC
CASSVDAVGNGYTF
>-|TRBJ1-2|TRBV19|-
TGTGCCAGTAATAGGGGCGGAGGCTACACCTTC
CASNRGGGYTF
>-|TRBJ2-5|TRBV2|-
TGTGCCAGCAGTGAAGCGCTCACTACAGGGACCCAGTACTTC
CASSEALTTGTQYF